The 19 T cell receptor beta chains below were found in one sample sequenced in a study of PD-L1 blockade in urothelial cancer. Sequencing was performed with immunoSEQ multiplex PCR; in TCRdb, only in-frame clones are kept and a portion is missing. The sample includes roughly 20,000 clones, 80% to 90% of them seen just once. This specimen was PBMCs, taken around atezolizumab (anti-PD-L1) treatment. Receptors were obtained from a man aged 50-59 years with urothelial cancer.

The chain combines TRBV7-9 with TRBJ1-2; 7 bases line up with TRBD1. Germline-derived CDR1 and CDR2 are SEHNR and FQNEAQ (reference sequence). V lost 2 bases and J lost 4; bases outside the gene matches: 10. This CDR3 has 16 amino acids. The chain's CDR3 is CASSLSGTVSSYGYTF. CDR3 coding DNA: TGTGCCAGCAGCTTATCAGGGACAGTTTCCTCCTATGGCTACACCTTC.

CDR3 sequence: CASYRGSLLTGELFF. CDR3 DNA: TGTGCCAGCTACAGGGGCTCCCTTCTCACCGGGGAGCTGTTTTTT. V is TRBV2 and J is TRBJ2-2; TRBD1 aligns across 7 bases. The CDR3 extends over 15 amino acids. The V and J ends lost 8 bases and 4 bases, in that order; junction bases with no gene match: 10. Germline V CDR1 and CDR2: SNHLY, FYNNEI.

The rearrangement links TRBV6-6 to TRBJ1-4; TRBD1 agrees at 8 bases. J lost 7 bases, V lost 2 bases, and 6 bases had no gene match. The CDR3 runs 15 residues. Germline values: CDR1 MNHNY, CDR2 SVGAGI (reference sequence). CDR3 sequence reads: CASSYGGTGGEKLFF. The CDR3 DNA is TGTGCCAGCAGTTACGGAGGGACAGGAGGTGAAAAACTGTTTTTT.

This sequence joins TRBV19 and TRBJ2-5; D perhaps matches TRBD2 (6 bases). The CDR3 sequence is 15 residues long. The germline V and J ends were trimmed by 3 bases and 2 bases, with 13 bases remaining between them. The V gene's germline CDR1 is LNHDA and CDR2 SQIVND (reference sequence). The CDR3 DNA reads as TGTGCCAGTAGTATTCTGGCTAGCGCACAAGAGACCCAGTACTTC. Protein product: CASSILASAQETQYF.

The rearrangement uses TRBV13 and TRBJ2-7; 9 bases line up with TRBD2. Germline assignment: CDR1 PRHDT and CDR2 FYEKMQ (reference sequence). V dropped 5 bases and J dropped 5; count of bases not matched to a gene: 4. CDR3 length: 13 amino acids. The DNA for the CDR3 is TGTGCCAGCAGCGACGGACTAGCGCACGAGCAGTACTTC. Encoded protein: CASSDGLAHEQYF.

The J gene is TRBJ1-5, the V gene TRBV5-1; possible D gene TRBD1, 5 bases. Germline lookup yields CDR1 SGHRS and CDR2 YFSETQ. Trimming stripped 5 bases from V and 0 bases from J, with 12 bases between. The CDR3 contains 15 residues. The CDR3 protein is CASSWTPDSNQPQHF. The CDR3 DNA follows: TGCGCCAGCAGTTGGACACCCGATAGCAATCAGCCCCAGCATTTT.

The chain uses TRBV13 and TRBJ1-5, with 9 positions matching TRBD1. CDR3 length: 15 amino acids. The germline V gene encodes CDR1 PRHDT and CDR2 FYEKMQ (reference sequence). V trimming: 0 bases; J trimming: 5 bases; junction bases outside the gene matches: 2. DNA of the CDR3: TGTGCCAGCAGCTTAGGACAGGGGGCGGATCAGCCCCAGCATTTT. It encodes CASSLGQGADQPQHF.

This clone was seen a single time. This sequence joins TRBV7-9 and TRBJ2-7, with TRBD2 matching over 7 bases. CDR1 is SEHNR and CDR2 is FQNEAQ in the germline V gene (reference sequence). This CDR3 has 12 amino acids. Trimming took 5 bases from V and 6 from J; bases not matched to a gene: 4. CDR3 coding DNA: TGTGCCAGCAGCAGCGGGATTTCCGAGCAGTACTTC. It translates to CASSSGISEQYF.

This sequence joins TRBV6-6 and TRBJ1-5, with no clear D. Germline CDR1 MNHNY, CDR2 SVGAGI (reference sequence). Trimming left V 4 bases short and J 4 bases short, with 11 bases between. This CDR3 is built from 14 residues. The CDR3 region is CASSLQEINQPQHF. The CDR3 bases are TGTGCCAGCAGTTTGCAGGAAATTAATCAGCCCCAGCATTTT.

The V call is TRBV14, the J call TRBJ2-5; TRBD1 matches at 7 bases. Germline V CDR1 and CDR2: SGHDN, FVKESK. The CDR3 extends over 13 amino acids. J gave up 5 bases and V 5 bases, and 5 bases lay outside the gene matches. The CDR3 DNA follows: TGTGCCAGCAGCTGGGACAGAGGGGAGACCCAGTACTTC. Amino acid sequence: CASSWDRGETQYF.

J is TRBJ2-5 and V is TRBV19; 9 bases match TRBD2. V was pared by 4 bases and J by 4 bases, with 10 bases of the junction left unmatched. The CDR3 has 16 residues. Germline loops: CDR1 LNHDA, CDR2 SQIVND (reference sequence). This CDR3 reads CASSNAGGPSGETQYF. In DNA form, the CDR3 reads TGTGCCAGTAGTAATGCGGGAGGGCCCTCGGGAGAGACCCAGTACTTC.

The chain uses TRBV27 and TRBJ1-1; possible D gene TRBD1, 6 bases. Per germline, CDR1 MNHEY and CDR2 SMNVEV (reference sequence). The CDR3 length is 15 residues. Trimming removed 3 bases from V and 4 bases from J, with 15 bases in between. In DNA form, the CDR3 reads TGTGCCAGCAGTTTGATACAGGGTGTCGGCACTGAAGCTTTCTTT. Translating gives CASSLIQGVGTEAFF.

The chain links TRBV9 to TRBJ2-7, with 11 positions matching TRBD1. Germline values: CDR1 SGDLS, CDR2 YYNGEE. The ends lost 3 bases at V and 1 base at J; junction bases unmatched: 6. This CDR3 spans 16 amino acids. The CDR3: CASSANRDRGSYEQYF. The DNA of the CDR3 is TGTGCCAGCAGCGCCAACCGGGACAGGGGGTCCTACGAGCAGTACTTC.

This chain links TRBV11-2 with TRBJ2-5, with 7 nucleotides matching TRBD2. With the DNA end fitting TRBJ2-7 better, the J assignment may be wrong. The CDR3 is 15 amino acids. Germline values: CDR1 SGHAT, CDR2 FQNNGV. This chain's CDR3 is CASSLDLAEHYEQYF. For the CDR3, the DNA is TGTGCCAGCAGCTTAGATCTAGCGGAACACTACGAGCAGTACTTC.

This rearrangement joins TRBV19 to TRBJ2-3, with 10 positions matching TRBD2. The J segment lost 1 base and the V segment lost 5 bases, leaving 3 bases of the junction unmatched. The CDR3 sequence is 15 residues long. Germline V gives CDR1 LNHDA, CDR2 SQIVND (reference sequence). CDR3 residues: CASSLTSGGTDTQYF. The DNA of the CDR3 is TGTGCCAGTAGTTTAACTAGCGGGGGCACAGATACGCAGTATTTT.

This clone came up once. The gene calls are TRBV9 and TRBJ2-1; 11 bases map to TRBD1. V gave up 4 bases and J gave up 2 bases; unmatched junction bases: 17. CDR1 is SGDLS and CDR2 is YYNGEE in the germline V gene. The CDR3 is 20 amino acids. In nucleotides, the CDR3 is TGTGCCAGCAGCCTTTGGGACAGGGGGTGGCGGCGGGGGACCTACAATGAGCAGTTCTTC. Translated: CASSLWDRGWRRGTYNEQFF.

This clone showed up just once. This sequence joins TRBV11-3 and TRBJ1-6; 7 bases fit TRBD1. With 5 bases clipped from V and 5 bases from J, the junction kept 3 bases outside the gene matches. This CDR3 contains 14 residues. Looked up from germline, CDR1 is SGHNT and CDR2 is YENEEA. CDR3 nucleotides: TGTGCCAGCAGCGCGGGACAGAATAATTCACCCCTCCACTTT. Protein sequence: CASSAGQNNSPLHF.

The rearrangement links TRBV27 to TRBJ1-1, with 8 nucleotides matching TRBD1. This CDR3 region has 14 residues. Germline V gene sequence: CDR1 MNHEY, CDR2 SMNVEV (reference sequence). J lost 1 base, V lost 7 bases, and 5 bases had no gene match. The CDR3 DNA reads as TGTGCCAGCATTACAGGGGGGCCGAACACTGAAGCTTTCTTT. This encodes CASITGGPNTEAFF.

The chain recombines TRBV30 with TRBJ1-5, with TRBD1 matching over 7 bases. Germline lookup yields CDR1 GTSNPN and CDR2 SVGIG (reference sequence). V lost 2 bases to trimming and J lost 3 bases; unmatched junction nucleotides: 4. The CDR3 consists of 14 residues. For the CDR3, the DNA is TGTGCCTGGAGTCTCGACAGGGTCAATCAGCCCCAGCATTTT. Translating it yields CAWSLDRVNQPQHF.